This is a list of T cell receptor beta chains from one sample in a study of shared clonotypes between healthy human individuals. TCRdb's copy holds only in-frame clones and misses some; the assay was immunoSEQ multiplex PCR. The repertoire holds under 1,100,000 clones, with around 76% as singletons. What was sequenced was memory CD4+ T cells sorted from blood. The receptor source for this set is a man aged 18 to 30 in good health. Each CDR3 is given with its conserved first and last residue. The D gene is left open where the match is weak. A row's size may be missing; if present it is once, few, many or a size class.

.	TRBV13	.	TRBJ1-2	CASSQRWDLYGYTF	TGTGCCAGCAGCCAACGATGGGATCTGTATGGCTACACCTTC
.	TRBV5-4	TRBD1	TRBJ2-5	CASSLGEMTGGETQYF	TGTGCCAGCAGCTTGGGGGAGATGACAGGGGGAGAGACCCAGTACTTC
.	TRBV7-6	.	TRBJ2-1	CASSLNPAASFRQFF	TGTGCCAGCAGCCTAAACCCAGCAGCTTCATTCAGGCAGTTCTTC
.	TRBV7-9	.	TRBJ1-2	CASSLIGGNGYTF	TGTGCCAGCAGCCTCATAGGGGGTAATGGCTACACCTTC
.	TRBV6-1	TRBD2	TRBJ2-5	CASSEDGLATETQYF	TGTGCCAGCAGTGAAGATGGACTAGCGACAGAGACCCAGTACTTC
.	TRBV30	TRBD2	TRBJ2-3	CAWSEGLAAATDTQYF	TGTGCCTGGAGTGAGGGACTAGCAGCCGCCACAGATACGCAGTATTTT
.	TRBV4-3	TRBD1	TRBJ1-4	CASSFSTGAEKLFF	TGCGCCAGCAGCTTTTCAACAGGGGCTGAAAAACTGTTTTTT
once	TRBV4-2	.	TRBJ1-2	CASSQEGSSSAGYTF	TGTGCCAGCAGCCAAGAAGGCAGTTCCAGCGCTGGCTACACCTTC
.	TRBV7-3	.	TRBJ2-6	CASSKQGLGSGANVLTF	TGTGCCAGCAGCAAACAGGGTCTCGGCTCTGGGGCCAACGTCCTGACTTTC
.	TRBV27	TRBD2	TRBJ2-3	CASSYSGISTDTQYF	TGTGCCAGCAGTTATAGCGGGATCAGCACAGATACGCAGTATTTT
.	TRBV5-6	TRBD2	TRBJ2-2	CASNMMLADPTGELFF	TGTGCCAGCAACATGATGCTAGCGGACCCCACCGGGGAGCTGTTTTTT
.	TRBV18	.	TRBJ1-1	CASSRPGGGIRMNTEAFF	TGTGCCAGCTCACGCCCCGGGGGCGGGATCAGAATGAACACTGAAGCTTTCTTT
.	TRBV7-2	.	TRBJ1-3	CASSLVQGLTGNTIYF	TGTGCCAGCAGCTTAGTACAAGGACTGACTGGAAACACCATATATTTT
.	TRBV19	.	TRBJ2-2	CASIEDYTGELFF	TGTGCCAGTATCGAAGATTACACCGGGGAGCTGTTTTTT
.	TRBV15	TRBD1	TRBJ2-7	CATSRGDSSSYEQYF	TGTGCCACCAGCAGAGGGGACAGTAGCTCCTACGAGCAGTACTTC
.	TRBV30	.	TRBJ2-7	CAWSASGMGTTYEQYF	TGTGCCTGGAGCGCCTCGGGGATGGGGACCACCTACGAGCAGTACTTC
few	TRBV6-6	.	TRBJ2-7	CAAAASYEQYF	TGTGCCGCGGCGGCCAGTTACGAGCAGTACTTC
.	TRBV18	TRBD1	TRBJ1-1	CASSPRIGGPNTEAFF	TGTGCCAGCTCACCGCGTATAGGGGGCCCGAACACTGAAGCTTTCTTT
.	TRBV9	TRBD1	TRBJ2-3	CASSTGHRQGDLEDTQYF	TGTGCCAGCAGCACAGGACACCGACAGGGGGACTTAGAAGATACGCAGTATTTT
.	TRBV15	TRBD1	TRBJ1-1	CATSRATGTEKAFF	TGTGCCACCAGCAGAGCTACCGGGACAGAGAAAGCTTTCTTT
.	TRBV7-8	TRBD2	TRBJ2-7	CASSLAGTSGFREQYF	TGTGCCAGCAGCTTAGCCGGGACTAGCGGGTTTCGCGAGCAGTACTTC
.	TRBV7-8	TRBD1	TRBJ2-3	CASSPGTGTDTQYF	TGTGCCAGCAGCCCCGGGACAGGGACAGATACGCAGTATTTT
.	TRBV5-5	.	TRBJ1-1	CASSLVWAGMTEAFF	TGTGCCAGCAGCTTGGTCTGGGCAGGGATGACTGAAGCTTTCTTT
.	TRBV9	.	TRBJ1-1	CASSADRSNTEAFF	TGTGCCAGCAGCGCAGACAGGTCCAACACTGAAGCTTTCTTT
.	TRBV2	.	TRBJ1-4	CAIQVRETEKLFF	TGTGCCATTCAAGTTCGGGAAACTGAAAAACTGTTTTTT
many	TRBV7-8	TRBD2	TRBJ2-3	CASSFFAGGTDTQYF	TGTGCCAGCAGCTTTTTCGCGGGAGGCACAGATACGCAGTATTTT
once	TRBV5-5	TRBD1	TRBJ2-1	CASSLTQGVVNEQFF	TGTGCCAGCAGTCTAACACAGGGGGTCGTGAATGAGCAGTTCTTC
.	TRBV10-3	.	TRBJ2-6	CAIRRGSGANVLTF	TGTGCCATCAGGAGGGGGTCTGGGGCCAACGTCCTGACTTTC
few	TRBV5-4	.	TRBJ2-3	CASSFGLTDTQYF	TGTGCCAGCAGCTTCGGACTGACAGATACGCAGTATTTT
once	TRBV6-6	.	TRBJ1-5	CASSSAGVEPQHF	TGTGCCAGCAGTTCTGCAGGGGTTGAGCCCCAGCATTTT
.	TRBV4-1	.	TRBJ1-6	CASSQGGNSNSPLHF	TGCGCCAGCAGCCAAGGGGGAAATTCGAATTCACCCCTCCACTTT
.	TRBV5-8	.	TRBJ1-1	CASSLETGAAFF	TGTGCCAGCAGCTTGGAGACTGGTGCGGCTTTCTTT
.	TRBV28	.	TRBJ1-2	CASSLAVNYGYTF	TGTGCCAGCAGTTTAGCAGTAAACTATGGCTACACCTTC
.	TRBV5-1	.	TRBJ1-1	CASSLREGNTEAFF	TGCGCCAGCAGCTTGCGGGAGGGGAACACTGAAGCTTTCTTT
few	TRBV5-4	TRBD2	TRBJ2-6	CASSFGGSSGANVLTF	TGTGCCAGCAGCTTCGGCGGGAGCTCTGGGGCCAACGTCCTGACTTTC
once	TRBV5-4	.	TRBJ1-2	CASSLDPGRSNYGYTF	TGTGCCAGCAGCTTGGATCCGGGCAGGTCTAACTATGGCTACACCTTC
once	TRBV7-9	.	TRBJ2-1	CASSEKQELSGNEQFF	TGTGCCAGCAGCGAAAAACAGGAGCTTTCGGGCAATGAGCAGTTCTTC
few	TRBV19	TRBD1	TRBJ2-7	CASSIVGQATYEQYF	TGTGCCAGTAGTATAGTGGGACAGGCCACCTACGAGCAGTACTTC
few	TRBV7-2	.	TRBJ1-2	CASSQKAGVSYGYTF	TGTGCCAGCAGTCAGAAAGCGGGGGTCAGCTATGGCTACACCTTC
.	TRBV28	.	TRBJ2-6	CASSQAGTGANVLTF	TGTGCCAGCAGCCAAGCAGGGACTGGGGCCAACGTCCTGACTTTC
.	TRBV29-1	.	TRBJ1-2	CSVEMALNYGYTF	TGCAGCGTTGAGATGGCCCTTAACTATGGCTACACCTTC
.	TRBV5-1	.	TRBJ2-3	CASSSTGQLSLSTDTQYF	TGCGCCAGCAGCTCCACGGGACAACTCTCCCTTAGCACAGATACGCAGTATTTT
.	TRBV5-1	.	TRBJ1-2	CASRPGQANYGYTF	TGCGCCAGCCGGCCCGGCCAAGCTAACTATGGCTACACCTTC
.	TRBV2	.	TRBJ2-2	CASKWKGAGELFF	TGTGCCAGCAAGTGGAAGGGCGCCGGGGAGCTGTTTTTT
.	TRBV18	.	TRBJ1-3	CASSPPSSGSGNTIYF	TGTGCCAGCTCACCACCGTCATCGGGGTCCGGAAACACCATATATTTT
.	TRBV19	TRBD1	TRBJ2-7	CASSRTGGYEQYF	TGTGCCAGTAGTCGGACAGGGGGATACGAGCAGTACTTC
.	TRBV7-9	.	TRBJ2-3	CASSFFGEDTQYF	TGTGCCAGCAGCTTCTTCGGGGAGGATACGCAGTATTTT
once	TRBV5-5	TRBD2	TRBJ2-7	CASSRLAANEQYF	TGTGCCAGCAGCCGACTAGCCGCTAACGAGCAGTACTTC
.	TRBV19	.	TRBJ2-1	CASSFGRSSYNEQFF	TGTGCCAGTAGTTTTGGACGGAGCTCCTACAATGAGCAGTTCTTC
.	TRBV28	TRBD1	TRBJ2-7	CASSFHTGAYEQYF	TGTGCCAGCAGTTTTCATACAGGGGCCTACGAGCAGTACTTC
.	TRBV5-1	TRBD2	TRBJ2-3	CASSPWVAGGDTQYF	TGCGCCAGCAGCCCCTGGGTAGCGGGAGGAGATACGCAGTATTTT
.	TRBV9	.	TRBJ1-2	CASSVGQNRGNTNYGYTF	TGTGCCAGCAGCGTAGGGCAAAATAGAGGAAATACTAACTATGGCTACACCTTC
.	TRBV9	TRBD1	TRBJ2-7	CASSVGGTGISQQYF	TGTGCCAGCAGCGTAGGCGGGACAGGGATCAGTCAGCAGTACTTC
.	TRBV5-5	.	TRBJ2-2	CASSLGITGQPNTGELFF	TGTGCCAGCAGCTTGGGAATTACGGGACAACCGAACACCGGGGAGCTGTTTTTT
few	TRBV7-2	TRBD1	TRBJ1-2	CASRKASGTGGVYGYTF	TGTGCCAGCAGAAAGGCCTCCGGGACAGGGGGTGTCTATGGCTACACCTTC
.	TRBV18	TRBD1	TRBJ2-7	CASSTTGTGPYEQYF	TGTGCCAGCTCAACCACCGGGACAGGGCCCTACGAGCAGTACTTC
.	TRBV18	TRBD1	TRBJ2-2	CASSRDSGNTGELFF	TGTGCCAGCTCACGGGACAGTGGGAACACCGGGGAGCTGTTTTTT
once	TRBV15	.	TRBJ2-2	CATSKVGSAGTNTGELFF	TGTGCCACCAGCAAAGTAGGGAGCGCTGGTACTAATACCGGGGAGCTGTTTTTT
.	TRBV18	.	TRBJ1-2	CASSPPDSPYGYTF	TGTGCCAGCTCACCACCGGACAGCCCCTATGGCTACACCTTC
many	TRBV28	TRBD2	TRBJ2-3	CASSFGTSGGDTQYF	TGTGCCAGCAGTTTCGGGACTAGCGGGGGCGATACGCAGTATTTT